Presented here are 18 T cell receptor beta chains from one specimen sequenced in a study of control samples from healthy donors and cancer patients (TCRdb year 2020). The library was prepared using the immunoSEQ multiplex PCR assay. TCRdb obtained this table from immuneACCESS and retained in-frame rearrangements with V and J assigned. These tables miss some clones; where compared with another copy, unresolved V genes account for less than half of the shortfall, and the remainder is unexplained. This sample lists some 120,000 clones; over 90% were detected once. Of the sample, about 2.5% falls within the top ten clones. The sample comprised blood. These receptors were taken from a man aged 25 to 45 in good health.

The rearrangement links TRBV9 to TRBJ1-1; D unresolved. This CDR3 region has 19 residues. CDR1 and CDR2 from the germline V gene are SGDLS and YYNGEE. Trimming took off 3 bases at V and 0 bases at J, with 24 bases between the two ends. The CDR3 sequence is CASSANPPYGDPMNTEAFF. CDR3 coding DNA: TGTGCCAGCAGCGCCAATCCCCCCTACGGGGATCCTATGAACACTGAAGCTTTCTTT.

The CDR3 bases are TGTGCCAGCAGCCCGCACAAGAGCTACACCTTC. Translation gives CASSPHKSYTF. This rearrangement joins TRBV7-2 to TRBJ1-2; D unresolved. Deletions cut 5 bases from V and 9 bases from J, with 10 bases between. The length of the CDR3 is 11 residues. Germline CDR1 reads SGHTA; CDR2 reads FQGNSA. Full variable domain (missing parts from reference TRBV7-2 and TRBJ1-2): GAGVSQSPSNKVTEKGKDVELRCDPISGHTALYWYRQSLGQGLEFLIYFQGNSAPDKSGLPSDRFSAERTGGSVSTLTIQRTQQEDSAVYLCASSPHKSYTFGSGTRLTVV.

The chain uses TRBV2 and TRBJ2-1; D is tentatively TRBD1 or TRBD2 (7 bases each). The CDR3 loop spans 13 amino acids. Deletions cut 10 bases from V and 3 bases from J, with 13 bases between. Looked up from germline, CDR1 is SNHLY and CDR2 is FYNNEI. The CDR3 sequence is CATPGGGYNEQFF. The DNA of the CDR3 is TGTGCCACTCCAGGGGGGGGCTACAATGAGCAGTTCTTC.

V usage is TRBV15 and J usage is TRBJ2-5, with D unresolved. Germline V gene data show CDR1 as LNHNV and CDR2 as YYDKDF (reference sequence). Trimming took 1 base from V and 5 from J, leaving 8 bases between them. This CDR3 is 13 amino acids long. CDR3 nucleotides: TGTGCCACCAGCAGAGCACGCTTGGAGACCCAGTACTTC. It specifies CATSRARLETQYF.

The V call is TRBV27, the J call TRBJ2-2; D is unresolved. The CDR3 consists of 15 residues. Germline V gene sequence: CDR1 MNHEY, CDR2 SMNVEV (reference sequence). Trimming pared 3 bases from V and 4 bases from J, leaving 12 bases between. CDR3 sequence reads: CASSLRIAPTGELFF. CDR3 coding DNA: TGTGCCAGCAGTTTGAGGATAGCCCCCACCGGGGAGCTGTTTTTT.

The chain uses TRBV9 and TRBJ1-1; TRBD1 matches 8 bases. CDR3 length: 15 amino acids. Per germline, CDR1 SGDLS and CDR2 YYNGEE. The V gene end was trimmed by 3 bases and the J gene end by 1 base; junction bases not matched to a gene: 5. CDR3 residues: CASSATDRGNTEAFF. For the CDR3, the DNA is TGTGCCAGCAGCGCTACTGACAGGGGGAACACTGAAGCTTTCTTT.

The chain has TRBV27 and TRBJ2-1; 9 bases align to TRBD2. With 8 bases clipped from V and 8 bases from J, the junction kept 13 bases outside the gene matches. CDR1 is MNHEY and CDR2 is SMNVEV in the germline V gene (reference sequence). The CDR3 is 15 residues long. The CDR3 region has the DNA TGTGCCAGCGGGTTCGGGGCGGGGGGGCCATATGAGCAGTTCTTC. It codes for CASGFGAGGPYEQFF.

This clone was seen a single time. The CDR3, as DNA: TGTGCCAGCAGACCGGGACGGAGCACAGATACGCAGTATTTT. It codes for CASRPGRSTDTQYF. The chain joins TRBV7-2 to TRBJ2-3; D possibly matches TRBD1 or TRBD2 (5 bases each). The CDR3 is 14 residues long. Between the trimmed V and J ends, which lost 6 bases and 0 bases, there was a span of 10 bases. Per the germline V gene, CDR1 is SGHTA and CDR2 is FQGNSA. The whole variable domain, remainder taken from reference TRBV7-2 and TRBJ2-3, is GAGVSQSPSNKVTEKGKDVELRCDPISGHTALYWYRQSLGQGLEFLIYFQGNSAPDKSGLPSDRFSAERTGGSVSTLTIQRTQQEDSAVYLCASRPGRSTDTQYFGPGTRLTVL.

J is TRBJ1-2 and V is TRBV6-5, with 8 bases lining up with TRBD1. With 0 bases clipped from V and 4 bases from J, the junction kept 7 bases outside the gene matches. The CDR3 runs 16 residues. Looked up from germline, CDR1 is MNHEY and CDR2 is SVGAGI. This CDR3 reads CASSYSGQGLGYGYTF. CDR3 coding DNA: TGTGCCAGCAGTTACTCCGGACAGGGTCTCGGCTATGGCTACACCTTC.

The chain employs TRBV19 and TRBJ1-6; TRBD1 is a possible D gene (5 bases). This CDR3 region has 19 residues. Trimming stripped 5 bases from V and 9 bases from J, with 29 bases between. Germline V gene lookup returns CDR1 LNHDA and CDR2 SQIVND (reference sequence). The CDR3, as DNA: TGTGCCAGTAGTCCATATATGGTCTCGGAAGGGGCGGTGGGTTCACCCCTCCACTTT. Its protein is CASSPYMVSEGAVGSPLHF.

The chain links TRBV5-5 to TRBJ1-5; a possible D gene is TRBD1 (5 bases). Germline-derived CDR1 and CDR2 are SGHKS and YYEKEE (reference sequence). V lost 4 bases to trimming and J lost 11 bases, with 22 bases between them. This CDR3 has 15 residues. CDR3 sequence reads: CASSPSLGDIGAQHF. As DNA, the CDR3 is TGTGCCAGCAGCCCCTCCCTAGGGGATATAGGAGCCCAGCATTTT.

The rearrangement links TRBV28 to TRBJ1-2, with D unresolved. Germline V gene sequence: CDR1 MDHEN, CDR2 SYDVKM. Between the trimmed V and J ends, which lost 7 bases and 8 bases, there was a span of 14 bases. The CDR3 length is 12 residues. CDR3 coding DNA: TGTGCCAGCACGTCACGGGAACGGGGCTACACCTTC. This sequence encodes CASTSRERGYTF.

The V call is TRBV9, the J call TRBJ1-3; TRBD1 agrees at 8 bases. This CDR3 spans 17 amino acids. Germline-derived CDR1 and CDR2 are SGDLS and YYNGEE. Trimming at V came to 4 bases and at J to 6 bases, leaving 15 bases not matched to a gene. CDR3 bases: TGTGCCAGCAGCCCATCGGGCCAGACAGGGGTAATAAACACCATATATTTT. Encoded protein: CASSPSGQTGVINTIYF.

The rearrangement joins TRBV24-1 to TRBJ2-3; 8 bases line up with TRBD2. Germline CDR1 reads KGHDR; CDR2 reads SFDVKD. J lost 5 bases, V lost 9 bases, and 3 bases had no gene match. The CDR3 covers 12 residues. The CDR3: CATSRGGDTQYF. The CDR3 DNA reads as TGTGCCACCTCACGGGGGGGAGATACGCAGTATTTT.

The chain uses TRBV11-2 and TRBJ2-7, with TRBD2 identical over 15 bases. V was clipped by 5 bases and J by 4 bases; unmatched bases: 12. The CDR3 runs to 18 residues. Germline V CDR1 and CDR2: SGHAT, FQNNGV. CDR3 sequence: CASSPTPPGTSGGYEQYV. In DNA, the CDR3 is TGTGCCAGCAGCCCCACTCCCCCCGGGACTAGCGGGGGGTACGAGCAGTACGTC.

V is TRBV5-8 and J is TRBJ2-7, with 8 positions matching TRBD1. Germline V CDR1 and CDR2: SGHTS, YDEGEE. Losses at the gene ends were 0 bases for V and 0 bases for J; bases not matched to a gene: 2. The CDR3 sequence is 15 residues long. The CDR3 spells CASSLAGQGSYEQYF. The DNA of the CDR3 is TGTGCCAGCAGCTTGGCAGGACAGGGCTCCTACGAGCAGTACTTC.

V is TRBV6-5 and J is TRBJ1-5, with 9 bases that match TRBD1. The CDR3 is 15 amino acids. The trim removed 6 bases at V and 1 base at J, leaving 4 bases unmatched. Germline V gene sequence: CDR1 MNHEY, CDR2 SVGAGI. The CDR3 DNA reads as TGTGCCAGCAGGCCGGGGACAGGGAGCAATCAGCCCCAGCATTTT. Amino acids: CASRPGTGSNQPQHF.

The genes are TRBV7-9 and TRBJ1-4, with 7 bases identical to TRBD1. V lost 5 bases to trimming and J lost 8 bases; unmatched junction nucleotides: 11. The CDR3 totals 15 residues. Germline values: CDR1 SEHNR, CDR2 FQNEAQ (reference sequence). The CDR3 region is CASSPRTGLGEKLFF. In nucleotides, the CDR3 is TGTGCCAGCAGCCCTAGGACAGGACTAGGGGAAAAACTGTTTTTT.